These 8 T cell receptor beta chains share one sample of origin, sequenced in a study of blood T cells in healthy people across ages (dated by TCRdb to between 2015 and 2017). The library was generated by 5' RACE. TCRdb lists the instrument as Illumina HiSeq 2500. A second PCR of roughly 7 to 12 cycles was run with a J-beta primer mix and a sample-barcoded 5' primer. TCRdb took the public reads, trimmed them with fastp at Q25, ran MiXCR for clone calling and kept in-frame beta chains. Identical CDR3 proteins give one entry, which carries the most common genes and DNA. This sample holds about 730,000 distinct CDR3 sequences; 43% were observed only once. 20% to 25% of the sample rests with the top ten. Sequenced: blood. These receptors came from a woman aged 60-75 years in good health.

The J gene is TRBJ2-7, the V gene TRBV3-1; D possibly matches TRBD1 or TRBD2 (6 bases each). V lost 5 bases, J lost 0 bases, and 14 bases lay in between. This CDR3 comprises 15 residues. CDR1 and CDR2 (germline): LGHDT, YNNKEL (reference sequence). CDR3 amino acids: CASSAPGDSSYEQYF. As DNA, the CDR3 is TGTGCCAGCAGCGCGCCAGGGGACTCCTCCTACGAGCAGTACTTC.

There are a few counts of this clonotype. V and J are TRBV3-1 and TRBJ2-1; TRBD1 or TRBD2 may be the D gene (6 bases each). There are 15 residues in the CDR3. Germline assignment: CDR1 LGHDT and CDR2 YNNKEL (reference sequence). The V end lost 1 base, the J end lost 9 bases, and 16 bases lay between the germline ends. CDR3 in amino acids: CASSQGSGARSEQFF. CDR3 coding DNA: TGTGCCAGCAGCCAAGGGTCGGGGGCGCGGTCTGAGCAGTTCTTC.

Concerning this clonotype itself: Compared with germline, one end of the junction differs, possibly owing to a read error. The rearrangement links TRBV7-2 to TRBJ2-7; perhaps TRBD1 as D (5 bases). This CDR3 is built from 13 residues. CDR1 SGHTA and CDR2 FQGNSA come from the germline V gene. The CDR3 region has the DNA TGTGCCAGCAGCCGCTCAACACAGGAGACCCAGTACTTT. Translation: CASSRSTQETQYF.

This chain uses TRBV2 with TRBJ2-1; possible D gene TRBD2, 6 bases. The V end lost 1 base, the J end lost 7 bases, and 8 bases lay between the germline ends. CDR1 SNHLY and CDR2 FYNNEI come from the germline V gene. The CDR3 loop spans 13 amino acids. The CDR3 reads CASSEERVNEQFF. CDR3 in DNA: TGTGCCAGCAGTGAAGAGCGGGTGAATGAGCAGTTCTTC.

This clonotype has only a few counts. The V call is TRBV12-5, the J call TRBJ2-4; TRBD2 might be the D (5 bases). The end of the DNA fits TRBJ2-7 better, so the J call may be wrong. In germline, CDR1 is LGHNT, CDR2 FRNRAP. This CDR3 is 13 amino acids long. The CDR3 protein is CASGLISGFEQYF. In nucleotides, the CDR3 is TGTGCTAGTGGTTTGATATCGGGATTCGAGCAGTACTTC.

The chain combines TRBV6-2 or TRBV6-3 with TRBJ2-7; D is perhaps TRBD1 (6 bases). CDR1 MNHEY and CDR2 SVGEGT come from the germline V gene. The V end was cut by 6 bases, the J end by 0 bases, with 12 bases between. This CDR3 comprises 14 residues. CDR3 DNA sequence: TGTGCCAGCAGGCCGGAAGGGGGCTCCTACGAGCAGTACTTC. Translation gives CASRPEGGSYEQYF.

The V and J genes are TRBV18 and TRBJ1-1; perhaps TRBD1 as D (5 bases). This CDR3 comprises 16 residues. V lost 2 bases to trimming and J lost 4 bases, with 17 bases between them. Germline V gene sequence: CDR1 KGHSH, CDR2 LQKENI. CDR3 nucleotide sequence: TGTGCCAGCTCACCATTCCCCAGGGATAAGGGCACTGAAGCTTTCTTT. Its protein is CASSPFPRDKGTEAFF. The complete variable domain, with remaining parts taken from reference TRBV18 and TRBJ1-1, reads NAGVMQNPRHLVRRRGQEARLRCSPMKGHSHVYWYRQLPEEGLKFMVYLQKENIIDESGMPKERFSAEFPKEGPSILRIQQVVRGDSAAYFCASSPFPRDKGTEAFFGQGTRLTVV.

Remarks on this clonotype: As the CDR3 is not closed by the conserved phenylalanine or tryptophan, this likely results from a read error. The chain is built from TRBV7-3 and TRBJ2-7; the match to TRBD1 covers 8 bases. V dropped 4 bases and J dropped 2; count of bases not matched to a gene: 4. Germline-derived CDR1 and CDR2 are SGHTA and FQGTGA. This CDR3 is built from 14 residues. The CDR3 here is CASSSGQGTYEQYS. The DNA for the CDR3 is TGTGCCAGCAGCTCCGGACAGGGCACCTACGAGCAGTACTCC.